This entry lists 11 T cell receptor beta chains sequenced from one sample in a study of identical twins. MiXCR, run by TCRdb on the 5' RACE reads, gives a single entry per CDR3 protein. This table holds about 530,000 distinct CDR3 sequences, approximately 14% found once. The same sample was also studied in work on yellow fever vaccine responses in identical twins.

The sequencing input was CD4+ T cells sorted from blood. The receptors shown here come from a woman aged 18-29 years in good health.

This chain links TRBV15 with TRBJ2-4; 13 bases fit TRBD2. There are 19 residues in the CDR3. Trimming removed 3 bases from V and 0 bases from J; junction bases left unmatched: 8. The V gene's germline CDR1 is LNHNV and CDR2 YYDKDF (reference sequence). The CDR3 DNA sequence: TGTGCCACCAGCAGGGGACTAGCGGGGTCGACCATAGCCAAAAACATTCAGTACTTC. It yields the protein CATSRGLAGSTIAKNIQYF.

The genes are TRBV20-1 and TRBJ2-3; 9 nucleotides align to TRBD2. Trimming took 8 bases from V and 3 from J; bases not matched to a gene: 15. The CDR3 runs to 16 residues. Germline assignment: CDR1 DFQATT and CDR2 SNEGSKA (reference sequence). In DNA form, the CDR3 reads TGCAGTCCCAGAAATACTCCGGGACTAGCAACAGATACGCAGTATTTT. It encodes CSPRNTPGLATDTQYF.

The V and J genes are TRBV5-1 and TRBJ2-1; TRBD2 matches 7 bases. V shed 0 bases, J shed 0 bases, and the junction held 6 bases outside the gene matches. The CDR3 is made up of 17 amino acids. CDR1 and CDR2 (germline): SGHRS, YFSETQ. CDR3 DNA: TGCGCCAGCAGCTTGGACCTAGCGGTCAGCTCCTACAATGAGCAGTTCTTC. This translates into CASSLDLAVSSYNEQFF.

This clonotype appeared many times. The gene calls are TRBV7-9 and TRBJ1-1, with D tentatively TRBD1 (5 bases). Per germline, CDR1 SEHNR and CDR2 FQNEAQ (reference sequence). Trimming shortened V by 1 base and J by 1 base, and 10 bases separated the two germline ends. The CDR3 loop spans 15 amino acids. CDR3 region: CASSLEGLSNTEAFF. For the CDR3, the DNA is TGTGCCAGCAGCTTAGAGGGACTTTCGAACACTGAAGCTTTCTTT.

The chain combines TRBV20-1 with TRBJ2-3; 10 nucleotides align to TRBD2. The V gene end was trimmed by 2 bases and the J gene end by 11 bases; junction bases not matched to a gene: 7. Per the germline V gene, CDR1 is DFQATT and CDR2 is SNEGSKA (reference sequence). This CDR3 has 13 amino acids. The CDR3: CSARHPSGGEQYF. CDR3 coding DNA: TGCAGTGCTAGACACCCTAGCGGGGGAGAGCAGTATTTT.

This clonotype has a handful of counts. V usage is TRBV7-2 and J usage is TRBJ2-1; TRBD2 is a possible D gene (7 bases). This CDR3 has 15 amino acids. CDR1 SGHTA and CDR2 FQGNSA come from the germline V gene. Between the trimmed V and J ends, which lost 3 bases and 0 bases, there was a span of 9 bases. As DNA, the CDR3 is TGTGCCAGCAGCTTTGGGGGGGCCTCCTACAATGAGCAGTTCTTC. Encoded protein: CASSFGGASYNEQFF.

There are a few counts of this clonotype. Written as DNA, the CDR3 is TGCGCCAGCAGCTTGGCGTTCGGCTACAATGAGCAGTTCTTC. It codes for CASSLAFGYNEQFF. The chain couples TRBV5-1 to TRBJ2-1, with D unclear. The CDR3 runs to 14 residues. Trimming pared 0 bases from V and 3 bases from J, leaving 7 bases between. Per the germline V gene, CDR1 is SGHRS and CDR2 is YFSETQ. The variable domain in full, with the rest retrieved from reference TRBV5-1 and TRBJ2-1, is KAGVTQTPRYLIKTRGQQVTLSCSPISGHRSVSWYQQTPGQGLQFLFEYFSETQRNKGNFPGRFSGRQFSNSRSEMNVSTLELGDSALYLCASSLAFGYNEQFFGPGTRLTVL.

This chain connects TRBV4-2 to TRBJ2-3; 9 nucleotides agree with TRBD2. CDR1 is LGHNA and CDR2 is YNFKEQ in the germline V gene. V gave up 0 bases and J gave up 6 bases; unmatched junction bases: 19. The CDR3 extends over 20 amino acids. Here the CDR3 DNA reads TGTGCCAGCAGCCAAGATGTAGCGGGGGCCAACGTCGTTGGGAGGGATACGCAGTATTTT. As protein: CASSQDVAGANVVGRDTQYF.

The V and J genes are TRBV5-1 and TRBJ2-5; unclear D gene. The CDR3 spans 15 residues. Trimming removed 7 bases from V and 2 bases from J, with 18 bases in between. Germline lookup yields CDR1 SGHRS and CDR2 YFSETQ. The CDR3 here is CASRDTFVLQETQYF. In DNA form, the CDR3 reads TGCGCCAGCCGCGACACCTTCGTATTGCAAGAGACCCAGTACTTC.

This clonotype was recorded a few times. The chain is built from TRBV6-2 or TRBV6-3 and TRBJ1-4; tentatively, D is TRBD1 (5 bases). V was shortened by 6 bases and J by 8 bases, with 13 bases between the two germline ends. The CDR3 extends over 13 amino acids. From germline, CDR1 is MNHEY and CDR2 SVGEGT. The CDR3 DNA follows: TGTGCCAGCAGAAGGCAGGGAAAGGAAAAACTGTTTTTT. It specifies CASRRQGKEKLFF.

The V and J genes are TRBV24-1 and TRBJ2-3; 12 nucleotides align to TRBD2. CDR3 length: 16 residues. J gave up 2 bases and V 3 bases, and 2 bases lay outside the gene matches. Germline lookup yields CDR1 KGHDR and CDR2 SFDVKD. The CDR3 nucleotides are TGTGCCACCAGTGATGGACTAGCGGGAATCACAGATACGCAGTATTTT. Protein sequence: CATSDGLAGITDTQYF.